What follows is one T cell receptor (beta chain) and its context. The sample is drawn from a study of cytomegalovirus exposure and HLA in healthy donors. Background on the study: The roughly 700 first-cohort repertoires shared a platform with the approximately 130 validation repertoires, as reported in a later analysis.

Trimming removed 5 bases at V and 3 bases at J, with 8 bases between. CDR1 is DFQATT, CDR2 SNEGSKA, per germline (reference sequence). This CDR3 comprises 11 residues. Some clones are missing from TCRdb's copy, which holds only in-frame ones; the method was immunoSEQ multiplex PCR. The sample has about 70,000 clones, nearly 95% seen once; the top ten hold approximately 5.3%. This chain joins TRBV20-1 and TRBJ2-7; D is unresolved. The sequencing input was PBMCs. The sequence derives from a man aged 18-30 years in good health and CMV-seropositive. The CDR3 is CSAQQDYEQYF. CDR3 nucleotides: TGCAGTGCTCAACAAGACTACGAGCAGTACTTC.